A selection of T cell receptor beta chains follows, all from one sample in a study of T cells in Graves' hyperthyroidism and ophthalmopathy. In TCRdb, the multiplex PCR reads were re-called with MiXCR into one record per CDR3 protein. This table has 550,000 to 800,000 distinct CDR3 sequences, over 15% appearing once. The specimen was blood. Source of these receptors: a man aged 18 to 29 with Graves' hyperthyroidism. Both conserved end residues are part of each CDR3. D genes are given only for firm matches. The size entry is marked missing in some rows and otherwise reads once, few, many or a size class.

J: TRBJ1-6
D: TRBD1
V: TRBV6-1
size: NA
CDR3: CASSETGADSPLHF
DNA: TGTGCCAGCAGTGAGACAGGGGCGGATTCACCCCTCCACTTT

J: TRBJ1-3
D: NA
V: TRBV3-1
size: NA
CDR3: CASSHRAGNTIYF
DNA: TGTGCCAGCAGCCACCGGGCTGGAAACACCATATATTTT

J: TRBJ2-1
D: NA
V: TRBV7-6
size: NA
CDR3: CASSLYESSGNEQFF
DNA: TGTGCCAGCAGCTTGTACGAGAGCTCGGGGAATGAGCAGTTCTTC

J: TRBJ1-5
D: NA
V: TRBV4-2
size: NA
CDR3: CASSHPGQVHQPQHF
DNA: TGTGCCAGCAGCCACCCCGGCCAGGTACATCAGCCCCAGCATTTT

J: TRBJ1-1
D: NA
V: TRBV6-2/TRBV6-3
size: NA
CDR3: CASSTSPGNMNTEAFF
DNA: TGTGCCAGCAGCACCTCCCCAGGGAACATGAACACTGAAGCTTTCTTT

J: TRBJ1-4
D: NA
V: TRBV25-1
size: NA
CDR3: CASSEWGDEKLFF
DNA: TGTGCCAGCAGTGAATGGGGCGATGAAAAACTGTTTTTT

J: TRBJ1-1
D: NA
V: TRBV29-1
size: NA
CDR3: CSVEEGRAEAFF
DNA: TGCAGCGTTGAAGAGGGGAGGGCTGAAGCTTTCTTT

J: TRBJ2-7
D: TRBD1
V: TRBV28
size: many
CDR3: CASSRGQYEQYF
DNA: TGTGCCAGCAGTCGGGGACAGTACGAGCAGTACTTC

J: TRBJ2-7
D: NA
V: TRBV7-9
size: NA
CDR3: CASSGGTDYEQYF
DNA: TGTGCCAGCAGCGGCGGGACTGACTACGAGCAGTACTTC

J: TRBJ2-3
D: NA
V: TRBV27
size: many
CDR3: CASSLLGDTQYF
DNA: TGTGCCAGCAGCCTACTGGGAGATACGCAGTATTTT

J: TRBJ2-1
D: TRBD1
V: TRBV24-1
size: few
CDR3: CATSAGRGSYNEQFF
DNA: TGTGCCACCAGTGCTGGCAGGGGGTCCTACAATGAGCAGTTCTTC

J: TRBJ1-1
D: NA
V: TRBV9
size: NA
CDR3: CASNPSGSMNTEAFF
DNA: TGTGCCAGCAACCCCTCCGGGTCCATGAACACTGAAGCTTTCTTT